This is a list of T cell receptor beta chains from one sample in a study of PD-L1 blockade in urothelial cancer. TCRdb keeps only in-frame clones here, not all; method: immunoSEQ multiplex PCR. The sample includes 100,000 to 150,000 clones, more than 70% of them seen just once. The specimen comprised PBMCs, sampled around atezolizumab (anti-PD-L1) treatment. Source of these receptors: a middle-aged man with urothelial cancer. Each CDR3 is given with its conserved first and last residue. The order of the fields is D gene, clone size, V gene, J gene, CDR3 DNA, CDR3 protein. A D gene is named only where the DNA matches it firmly. Not every row has a clone size; where given, it reads once, few, many or a size class.

>TRBD2|NA|TRBV6-1|TRBJ2-1
TGTGCCAGCAGTGAAACTAGCGGGGGGAGCTCCTACAATGAGCAGTTCTTC
CASSETSGGSSYNEQFF
>NA|NA|TRBV15|TRBJ1-5
TGTGCCACCAACAGAGATCTGGGGGCGAGGGGCAATCAGCCCCAGCATTTT
CATNRDLGARGNQPQHF
>NA|NA|TRBV30|TRBJ2-3
TGTGCCTGGAGTGGGGCCAATTACGATACGCAGTATTTT
CAWSGANYDTQYF
>NA|once|TRBV2|TRBJ2-3
TGTGCCAGCAGTGGGAGGCAGGGGAAAGATACGCAGTATTTT
CASSGRQGKDTQYF
>NA|NA|TRBV19|TRBJ2-1
TGTGCCAGTAGTAACGGCGCGGGACCCTACAATGAGCAGTTCTTC
CASSNGAGPYNEQFF
>NA|NA|TRBV6-5|TRBJ2-7
TGTGCCAGCCGGGATTTCCGTTCCTACTCCTACGAGCAGTACTTC
CASRDFRSYSYEQYF
>NA|NA|TRBV2|TRBJ2-7
TGTGCCAGCAGTATTCAGGGTTTCCTCGACGAGCAGTACTTC
CASSIQGFLDEQYF
>NA|NA|TRBV21-1|TRBJ1-1
TGTGCCAGCAGCAAAGAGGGAGCTGAAGCTTTCTTT
CASSKEGAEAFF
>TRBD1|NA|TRBV13|TRBJ1-5
TGTGCCAGCAGCCGACAGGGGGCCGTTGGGTTGAATCAGCCCCAGCATTTT
CASSRQGAVGLNQPQHF
>TRBD1|NA|TRBV20-1|TRBJ1-1
TGCAGTGGATCACAGGGGACTGAAGCTTTCTTT
CSGSQGTEAFF
>NA|NA|TRBV7-9|TRBJ1-1
TGTGCCAGCAAAAACATGGGGGCTGGAGCTTTCTTT
CASKNMGAGAFF
>NA|NA|TRBV11-3|TRBJ2-5
TGTGCCAGCAGCCCGGGGGAGGCCCAGTACTTC
CASSPGEAQYF
>NA|once|TRBV13|TRBJ2-7
TGTGCCAGCAGCTTTCGGGACTCCCTCTCCTACGAGCAGTACTTC
CASSFRDSLSYEQYF
>TRBD2|NA|TRBV14|TRBJ2-1
TGTGCCAGCAGCCCGCCGGGACTAAACTACAATGAGCAGTTCTTC
CASSPPGLNYNEQFF
>NA|NA|TRBV10-3|TRBJ2-7
TGTGCCATCAGTGAGTCGAGATTCATTACTAGTGCTTTCAGCTCCTACGAGCAGTACTTC
CAISESRFITSAFSSYEQYF
>TRBD2|NA|TRBV28|TRBJ2-1
TGTGCCAGCAATCATGCCGGGACTAGTTCGATCAATGAGCAGTTCTTC
CASNHAGTSSINEQFF
>NA|NA|TRBV2|TRBJ1-1
TGTGCCAGCATACTAAGGGGTTCGGGGGACACTGAAGCTTTCTTT
CASILRGSGDTEAFF
>NA|NA|TRBV7-3|TRBJ1-1
TGTGCCAGCAGCTTATACCCAGGCACGAACACTGAAGCTTTCTTT
CASSLYPGTNTEAFF
>TRBD2|NA|TRBV5-4|TRBJ2-1
TGTGCCAGCAGCGGGGGAGCGGGAGGGAAGGGTGAGCAGTTCTTC
CASSGGAGGKGEQFF
>TRBD1|NA|TRBV6-6|TRBJ1-6
TGTGCCAGCAAACATCTGACAGGGGGGAAGAATTCACCCCTCCACTTT
CASKHLTGGKNSPLHF
>NA|NA|TRBV6-5|TRBJ1-1
TGTGCCAGCAGTGAGGGACTGGGGAACACTGAAGCTTTCTTT
CASSEGLGNTEAFF
>TRBD1|NA|TRBV30|TRBJ2-7
TGTGCCTGGACCCAGGGGGCCGAGCAGTACTTC
CAWTQGAEQYF
>NA|NA|TRBV6-6|TRBJ2-7
TGTGCCAGCAGTTACGGCCACGAGCAGTACTTC
CASSYGHEQYF
>NA|NA|TRBV14|TRBJ2-1
TGTGCCAGCAGCCAACTAGCGAGGCAGTTCTTC
CASSQLARQFF
>TRBD2|NA|TRBV4-1|TRBJ2-4
TGCGCCAGCAGCCAGGGATTGGCCAGCGGGGTAGCCAAAAACATTCAGTACTTC
CASSQGLASGVAKNIQYF
>NA|NA|TRBV28|TRBJ1-4
TGTGCCAGCAGTTACCGGGACCTCAGGGGAAAACTGTTTTTT
CASSYRDLRGKLFF
>TRBD2|NA|TRBV7-3|TRBJ2-2
TGTGCCAGCAGCTTAAGGGCGGGAGCGAACACCGGGGAGCTGTTTTTT
CASSLRAGANTGELFF
>NA|NA|TRBV5-1|TRBJ1-1
TGCGCCAGCAGCTTCACTAGTCTATCGAACACTGAAGCTTTCTTT
CASSFTSLSNTEAFF
>TRBD1|NA|TRBV25-1|TRBJ1-2
TGTGCCAGCAGTGAATTGGCAACAGGGGGGTTCGGCTACACCTTC
CASSELATGGFGYTF
>TRBD2|NA|TRBV4-1|TRBJ2-7
TGCGCCAGCAGCCAAGACCAGACTAGCGGGAGGGCCTCTATCTCCTACGAGCAGTACTTC
CASSQDQTSGRASISYEQYF
>NA|NA|TRBV7-9|TRBJ2-3
TGTGCCAGCAGCCTCTCAGGCGATACGCAGTATTTT
CASSLSGDTQYF
>NA|NA|TRBV6-6|TRBJ1-4
TGTGCCAGCAGTTACTCTGGGCAGTCTAATGAAAAACTGTTTTTT
CASSYSGQSNEKLFF
>NA|NA|TRBV7-9|TRBJ2-1
TGTGCCAGCAGCTTTGACACGGCTACAGAGCAGTTCTTC
CASSFDTATEQFF
>NA|few|TRBV14|TRBJ1-6
TGTGCCAGCAGCCAAGTACAGGGACATTCACCCCTCCACTTT
CASSQVQGHSPLHF
>NA|NA|TRBV9|TRBJ2-1
TGTGCCAGCAGCCCCCGCGGGACCCATACGGCGAATGAGCAGTTCTTC
CASSPRGTHTANEQFF
>NA|NA|TRBV28|TRBJ1-1
TGTGCCAGCAGCCTTGACAGCTATGAAGCTTTCTTT
CASSLDSYEAFF
>TRBD2|once|TRBV5-1|TRBJ2-3
TGCGCCAACCTGGGGGGGAGAGGCACAGATACGCAGTATTTT
CANLGGRGTDTQYF
>TRBD2|NA|TRBV9|TRBJ2-5
TGTGCCAGCAGCGTAGGGCCTAGCGGGAGTGGTGAGACCCAGTACTTC
CASSVGPSGSGETQYF
>NA|NA|TRBV11-2|TRBJ2-7
TGTGCCAGCAGCAAAGGACCTCGGGAGGAGCAGTACTTC
CASSKGPREEQYF
>TRBD1|NA|TRBV5-8|TRBJ1-6
TGTGCCAGCAGCTTGGGTGAGGCAGGGGGCAAAGTTGCACCCCTCCACTTT
CASSLGEAGGKVAPLHF
>TRBD2|NA|TRBV10-3|TRBJ2-7
TGTGCCATCAGTGAGGGACTAGCGGGAGCCTACGAGCAGTACTTC
CAISEGLAGAYEQYF
>TRBD2|NA|TRBV28|TRBJ2-2
TGTGCCAGCAGTTTACGAAGTCTAGCGGGAGGCGGGGAGCTGTTTTTT
CASSLRSLAGGGELFF
>TRBD2|NA|TRBV10-2|TRBJ2-1
TGCGCCAGCAGGGCGCCCCAGAGCGGGAGGGCCAATGAGCAGTTCTTC
CASRAPQSGRANEQFF
>NA|NA|TRBV28|TRBJ1-2
TGTGCCAGCAGCTTAACGCACCTCCAGGGATCCTATGGCTACACCTTC
CASSLTHLQGSYGYTF
>TRBD2|NA|TRBV18|TRBJ2-1
TGTGCCAGCTCACCGGGACTAGCGGACAATGAGCAGTTCTTC
CASSPGLADNEQFF
>NA|once|TRBV6-6|TRBJ2-7
TGTGCCAGCAATCCCTCGAGCTCCTACGAGCAGTACTTC
CASNPSSSYEQYF
>NA|once|TRBV2|TRBJ1-1
TGTGCCAGCCGAGTGGCAGGGATAGGAGAAGCTTTCTTT
CASRVAGIGEAFF
>NA|NA|TRBV30|TRBJ2-7
TGTGCCTGGAGTCTTAGATACGAGCAGTACTTC
CAWSLRYEQYF
>NA|NA|TRBV19|TRBJ2-5
TGTGCCAGTAGCACCTCCGGAGGGAGGGAGACCCAGTACTTC
CASSTSGGRETQYF